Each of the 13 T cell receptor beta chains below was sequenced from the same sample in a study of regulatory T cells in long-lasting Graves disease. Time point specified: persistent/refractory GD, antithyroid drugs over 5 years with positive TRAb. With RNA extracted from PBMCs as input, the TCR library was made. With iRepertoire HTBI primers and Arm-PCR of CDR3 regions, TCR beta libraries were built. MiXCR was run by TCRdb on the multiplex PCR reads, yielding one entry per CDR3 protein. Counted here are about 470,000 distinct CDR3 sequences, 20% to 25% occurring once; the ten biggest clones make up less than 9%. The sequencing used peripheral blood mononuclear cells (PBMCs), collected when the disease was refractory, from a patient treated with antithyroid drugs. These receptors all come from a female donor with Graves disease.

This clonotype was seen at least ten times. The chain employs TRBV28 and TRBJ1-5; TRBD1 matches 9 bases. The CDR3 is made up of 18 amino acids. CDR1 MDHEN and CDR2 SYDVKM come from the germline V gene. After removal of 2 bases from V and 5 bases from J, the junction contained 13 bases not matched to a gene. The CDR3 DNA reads TGTGCCAGCAGTTTACCAACGGGACAGGGTCTAGAAGATCAGCCCCAGCATTTT. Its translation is CASSLPTGQGLEDQPQHF.

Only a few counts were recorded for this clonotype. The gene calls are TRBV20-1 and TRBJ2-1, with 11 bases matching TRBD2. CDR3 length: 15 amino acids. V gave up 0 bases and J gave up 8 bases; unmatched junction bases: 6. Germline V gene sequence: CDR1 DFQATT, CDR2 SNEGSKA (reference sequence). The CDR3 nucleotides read TGCAGTGCTAGAGATCTGACGGGACTAGCGGATGAGCAGTTCTTC. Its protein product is CSARDLTGLADEQFF.

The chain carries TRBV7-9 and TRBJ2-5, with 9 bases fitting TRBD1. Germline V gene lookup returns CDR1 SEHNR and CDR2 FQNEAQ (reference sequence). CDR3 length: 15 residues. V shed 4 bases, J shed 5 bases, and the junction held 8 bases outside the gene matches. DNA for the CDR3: TGTGCCAGCAGCTGGGGGACAGGGTTCGGGGAGACCCAGTACTTC. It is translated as CASSWGTGFGETQYF.

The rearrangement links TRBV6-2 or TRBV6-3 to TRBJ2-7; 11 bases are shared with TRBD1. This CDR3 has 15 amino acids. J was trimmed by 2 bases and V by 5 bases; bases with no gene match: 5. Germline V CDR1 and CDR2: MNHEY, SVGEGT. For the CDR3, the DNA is TGTGCCAGCAGTGCCCCGGGACAGGGGGCCTACGAGCAGTACTTC. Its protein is CASSAPGQGAYEQYF.

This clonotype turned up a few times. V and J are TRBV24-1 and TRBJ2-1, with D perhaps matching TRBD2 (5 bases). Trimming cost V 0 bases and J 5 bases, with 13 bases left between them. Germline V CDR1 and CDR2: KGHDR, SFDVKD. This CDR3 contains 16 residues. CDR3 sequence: CATSDLGENNDNEQFF. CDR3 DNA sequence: TGTGCCACCAGTGATTTGGGGGAGAATAACGACAATGAGCAGTTCTTC.

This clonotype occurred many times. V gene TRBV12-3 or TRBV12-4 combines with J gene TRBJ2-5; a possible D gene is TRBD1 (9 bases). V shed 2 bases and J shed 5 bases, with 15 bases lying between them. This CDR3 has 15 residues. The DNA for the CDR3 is TGTGCCAGCAGTTTAACAGGGGGCGGGAGGGAGACCCAGTACTTC. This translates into CASSLTGGGRETQYF.

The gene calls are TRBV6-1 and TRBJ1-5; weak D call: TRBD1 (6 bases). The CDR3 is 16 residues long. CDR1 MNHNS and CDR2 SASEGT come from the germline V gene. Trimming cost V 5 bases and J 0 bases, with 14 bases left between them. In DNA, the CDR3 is TGTGCCAGCAGTAAAAACCCAGGGGATAGCAATCAGCCCCAGCATTTT. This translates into CASSKNPGDSNQPQHF.

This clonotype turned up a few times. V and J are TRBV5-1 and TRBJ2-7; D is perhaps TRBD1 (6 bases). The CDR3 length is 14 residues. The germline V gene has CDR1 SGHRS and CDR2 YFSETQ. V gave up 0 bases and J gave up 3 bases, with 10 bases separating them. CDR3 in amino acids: CASSLGQAFYEQYF. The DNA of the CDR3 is TGCGCCAGCAGCTTGGGACAGGCCTTCTACGAGCAGTACTTC. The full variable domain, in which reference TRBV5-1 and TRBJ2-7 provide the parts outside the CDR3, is KAGVTQTPRYLIKTRGQQVTLSCSPISGHRSVSWYQQTPGQGLQFLFEYFSETQRNKGNFPGRFSGRQFSNSRSEMNVSTLELGDSALYLCASSLGQAFYEQYFGPGTRLTVT.

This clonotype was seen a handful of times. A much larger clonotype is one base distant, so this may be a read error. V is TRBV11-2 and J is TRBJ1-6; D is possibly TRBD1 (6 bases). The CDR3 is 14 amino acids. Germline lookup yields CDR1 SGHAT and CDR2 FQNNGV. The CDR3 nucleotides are TGTGCCAGCGATAGGGGGGATTCCAATTCACTCCTCCACTTT. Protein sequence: CASDRGDSNSLLHF.

CDR3 sequence reads: CASSLASSDSYEQYF. The CDR3 bases are TGTGCCAGCAGCTTAGCGTCTAGCGACTCCTACGAGCAGTACTTC. The V and J genes are TRBV11-3 and TRBJ2-7; D is perhaps TRBD2 (6 bases). The CDR3 consists of 15 residues. Per the germline V gene, CDR1 is SGHNT and CDR2 is YENEEA. Trimming removed 1 base at V and 0 bases at J, with 10 bases between.

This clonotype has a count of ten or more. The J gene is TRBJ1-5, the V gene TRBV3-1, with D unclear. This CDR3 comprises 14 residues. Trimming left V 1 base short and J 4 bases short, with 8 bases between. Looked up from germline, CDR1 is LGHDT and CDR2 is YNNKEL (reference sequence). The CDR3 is CASSQASQNQPQHF. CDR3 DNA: TGTGCCAGCAGCCAAGCTTCACAGAATCAGCCCCAGCATTTT.

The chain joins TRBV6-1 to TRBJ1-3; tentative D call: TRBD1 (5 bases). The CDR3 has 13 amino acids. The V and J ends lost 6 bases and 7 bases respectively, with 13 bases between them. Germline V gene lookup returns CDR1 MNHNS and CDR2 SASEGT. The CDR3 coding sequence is TGTGCCAGCAGAGCCGACAGTAGTAACACCATATATTTT. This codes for CASRADSSNTIYF.

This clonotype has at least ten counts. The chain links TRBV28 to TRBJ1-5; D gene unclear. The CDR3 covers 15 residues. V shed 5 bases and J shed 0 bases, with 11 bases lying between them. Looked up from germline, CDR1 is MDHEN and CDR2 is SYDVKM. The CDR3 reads CASSLHSFSNQPQHF. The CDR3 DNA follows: TGTGCCAGCAGTCTCCATAGCTTTAGCAATCAGCCCCAGCATTTT.